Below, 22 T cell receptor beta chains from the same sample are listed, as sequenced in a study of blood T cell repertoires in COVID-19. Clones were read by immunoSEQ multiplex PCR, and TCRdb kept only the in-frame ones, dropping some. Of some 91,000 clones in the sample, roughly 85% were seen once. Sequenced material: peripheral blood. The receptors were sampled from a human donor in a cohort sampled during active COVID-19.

CDR3 nucleotide sequence: TGTGCCAGTAGTATAGGCACAGGGGGCGCTGGGGCCAACGTCCTGACTTTC. Its protein is CASSIGTGGAGANVLTF. The rearrangement joins TRBV19 to TRBJ2-6, with TRBD1 matching 9 bases. After removal of 1 base from V and 2 bases from J, the junction contained 3 bases not matched to a gene. The germline V gene has CDR1 LNHDA and CDR2 SQIVND (reference sequence). The CDR3 is made up of 17 amino acids.

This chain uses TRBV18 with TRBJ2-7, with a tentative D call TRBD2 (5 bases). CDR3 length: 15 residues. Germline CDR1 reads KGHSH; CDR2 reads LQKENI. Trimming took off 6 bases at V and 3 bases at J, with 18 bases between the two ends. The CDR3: CASSVKGREYYEQYF. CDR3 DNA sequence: TGTGCCAGCTCCGTGAAGGGTAGGGAGTACTACGAGCAGTACTTC. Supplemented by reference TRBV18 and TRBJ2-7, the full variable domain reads NAGVMQNPRHLVRRRGQEARLRCSPMKGHSHVYWYRQLPEEGLKFMVYLQKENIIDESGMPKERFSAEFPKEGPSILRIQQVVRGDSAAYFCASSVKGREYYEQYFGPGTRLTVT.

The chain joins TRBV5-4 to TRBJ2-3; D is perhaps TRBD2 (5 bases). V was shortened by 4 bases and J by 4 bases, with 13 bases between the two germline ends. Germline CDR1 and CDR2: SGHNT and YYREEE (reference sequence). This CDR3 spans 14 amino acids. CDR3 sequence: CASSAMRAPDTQYF. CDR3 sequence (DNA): TGTGCCAGCAGCGCAATGCGGGCCCCAGATACGCAGTATTTT.

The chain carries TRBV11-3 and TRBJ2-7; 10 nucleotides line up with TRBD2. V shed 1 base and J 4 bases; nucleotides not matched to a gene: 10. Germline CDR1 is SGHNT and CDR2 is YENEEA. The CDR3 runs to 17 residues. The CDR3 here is CASSLVLFSGRRYEQYF. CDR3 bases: TGTGCCAGCAGCTTAGTTCTGTTTAGCGGGAGGAGGTACGAGCAGTACTTC.

CDR3 nucleotides: TGTGCCAGCAGCGCAGGGGTCCCGAACACTGAAGCTTTCTTT. Translated, it gives CASSAGVPNTEAFF. The chain joins TRBV9 to TRBJ1-1; TRBD1 might be the D (6 bases). CDR1 SGDLS and CDR2 YYNGEE come from the germline V gene. The CDR3 is 14 amino acids. The ends were cut back, 3 bases at V and 1 base at J, with 10 bases in the middle.

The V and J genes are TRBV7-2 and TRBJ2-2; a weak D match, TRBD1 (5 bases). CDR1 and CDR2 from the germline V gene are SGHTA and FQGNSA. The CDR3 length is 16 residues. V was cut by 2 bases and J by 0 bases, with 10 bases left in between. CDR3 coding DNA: TGTGCCAGCAGCTTATTGGGGCCATCGAACACCGGGGAGCTGTTTTTT. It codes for CASSLLGPSNTGELFF.

DNA of the CDR3: TGTGCCGAGAACGGTGGTGGCTACACCTTC. It yields the protein CAENGGGYTF. The V gene is TRBV21-1, the J gene TRBJ1-2. TRBV21-1 is labeled a pseudogene. The CDR3 runs 10 residues.

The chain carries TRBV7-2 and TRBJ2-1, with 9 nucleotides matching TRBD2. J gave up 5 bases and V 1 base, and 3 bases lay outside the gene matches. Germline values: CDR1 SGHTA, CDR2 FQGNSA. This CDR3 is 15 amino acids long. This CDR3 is CASSLDLAGNNEQFF. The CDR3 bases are TGTGCCAGCAGCTTAGACCTAGCGGGAAACAATGAGCAGTTCTTC.

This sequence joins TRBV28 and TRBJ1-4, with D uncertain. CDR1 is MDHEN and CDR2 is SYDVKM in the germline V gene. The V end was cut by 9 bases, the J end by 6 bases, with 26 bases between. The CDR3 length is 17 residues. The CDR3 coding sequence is TGTGCCAGTACCGAGGTCTCCCGCGGTGCTTTCCATGAAAAACTGTTTTTT. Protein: CASTEVSRGAFHEKLFF.

CDR3 sequence reads: CASTTQTGVTYEQYF. In DNA, the CDR3 is TGTGCCAGTACAACGCAGACAGGCGTTACCTACGAGCAGTACTTC. V gene TRBV5-4 combines with J gene TRBJ2-7; the D gene is possibly TRBD1 (6 bases). The CDR3 length is 15 residues. V gave up 8 bases and J gave up 2 bases, with 20 bases separating them. CDR1 is SGHNT and CDR2 is YYREEE in the germline V gene (reference sequence).

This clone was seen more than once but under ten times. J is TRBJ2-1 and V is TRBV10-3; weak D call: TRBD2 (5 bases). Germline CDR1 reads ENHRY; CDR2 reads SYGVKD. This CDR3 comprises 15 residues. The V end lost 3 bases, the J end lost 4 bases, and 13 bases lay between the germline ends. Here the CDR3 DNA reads TGTGCCATCAGTGAAGCTGGGAGCCTTTACAATGAGCAGTTCTTC. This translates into CAISEAGSLYNEQFF.

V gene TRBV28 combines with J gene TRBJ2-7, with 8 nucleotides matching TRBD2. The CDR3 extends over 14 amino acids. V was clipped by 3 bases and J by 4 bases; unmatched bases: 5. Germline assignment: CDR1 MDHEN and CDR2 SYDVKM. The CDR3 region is CASSLRSGSYEQYF. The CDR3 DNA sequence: TGTGCCAGCAGTTTGAGGAGCGGGAGTTACGAGCAGTACTTC.

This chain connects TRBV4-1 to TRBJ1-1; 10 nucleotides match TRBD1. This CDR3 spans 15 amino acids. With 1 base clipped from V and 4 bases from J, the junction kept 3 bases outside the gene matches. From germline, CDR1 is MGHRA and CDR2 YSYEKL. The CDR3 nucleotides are TGCGCCAGCAGCCAAGGACAGGGGGCGCGCACTGAAGCTTTCTTT. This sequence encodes CASSQGQGARTEAFF.

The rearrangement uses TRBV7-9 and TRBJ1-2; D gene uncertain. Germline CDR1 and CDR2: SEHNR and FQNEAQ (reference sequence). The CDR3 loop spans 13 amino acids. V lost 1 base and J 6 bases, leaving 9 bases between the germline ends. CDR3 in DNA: TGTGCCAGCAGCTTAGTGGAGAGTGATGGCTACACCTTC. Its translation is CASSLVESDGYTF.

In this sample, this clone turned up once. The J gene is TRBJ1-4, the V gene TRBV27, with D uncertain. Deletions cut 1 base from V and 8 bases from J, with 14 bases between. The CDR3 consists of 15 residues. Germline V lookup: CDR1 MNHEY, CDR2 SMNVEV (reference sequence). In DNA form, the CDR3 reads TGTGCCAGCAGTTTATTCAGACTAGCTGGCGAAAAACTGTTTTTT. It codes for CASSLFRLAGEKLFF.

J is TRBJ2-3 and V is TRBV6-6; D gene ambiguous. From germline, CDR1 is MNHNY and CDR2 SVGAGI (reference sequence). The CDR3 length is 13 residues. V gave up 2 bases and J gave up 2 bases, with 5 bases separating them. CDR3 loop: CASSYTNTDTQYF. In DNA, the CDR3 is TGTGCCAGCAGTTACACTAACACAGATACGCAGTATTTT.

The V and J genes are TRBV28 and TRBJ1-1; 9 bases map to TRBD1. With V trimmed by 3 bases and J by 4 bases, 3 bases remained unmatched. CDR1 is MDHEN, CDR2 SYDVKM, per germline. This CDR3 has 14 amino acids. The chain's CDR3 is CASSLGTGTTEAFF. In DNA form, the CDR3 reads TGTGCCAGCAGTTTGGGGACAGGGACCACTGAAGCTTTCTTT.

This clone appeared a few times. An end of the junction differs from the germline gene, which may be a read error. The CDR3 sequence: CASGRSQNQPQHF. Written as DNA, the CDR3 is TGCGCCTCCGGGAGGAGTCAAAATCAGCCCCAGCATTTT. The V call is TRBV6-5, the J call TRBJ1-5; D is ambiguous. The CDR3 extends over 13 amino acids. Germline assignment: CDR1 MNHEY and CDR2 SVGAGI.

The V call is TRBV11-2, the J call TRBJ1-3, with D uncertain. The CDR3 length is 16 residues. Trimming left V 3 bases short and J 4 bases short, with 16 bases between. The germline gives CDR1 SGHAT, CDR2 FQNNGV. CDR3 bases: TGTGCCAGCAGCTTCTTCGCTACCTCGGGAGGAAACACCATATATTTT. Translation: CASSFFATSGGNTIYF.

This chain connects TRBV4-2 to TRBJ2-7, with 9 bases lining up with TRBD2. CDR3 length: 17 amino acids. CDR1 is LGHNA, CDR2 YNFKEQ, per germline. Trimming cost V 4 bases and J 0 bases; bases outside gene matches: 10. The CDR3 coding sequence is TGTGCCAGCAGCCCCATTGGCGGGGGGGAAATCTCCTACGAGCAGTACTTC. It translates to CASSPIGGGEISYEQYF.

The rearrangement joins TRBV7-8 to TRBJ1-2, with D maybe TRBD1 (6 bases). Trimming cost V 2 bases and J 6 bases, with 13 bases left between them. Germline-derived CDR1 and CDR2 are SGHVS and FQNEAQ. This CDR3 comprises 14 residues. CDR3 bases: TGTGCCAGCAGCTTAAGTTCCGGACAGCATGGCTACACCTTC. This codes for CASSLSSGQHGYTF. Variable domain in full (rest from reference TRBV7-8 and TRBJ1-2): GAGVSQSPRYKVAKRGQDVALRCDPISGHVSLFWYQQALGQGPEFLTYFQNEAQLDKSGLPSDRFFAERPEGSVSTLKIQRTQQEDSAVYLCASSLSSGQHGYTFGSGTRLTVV.

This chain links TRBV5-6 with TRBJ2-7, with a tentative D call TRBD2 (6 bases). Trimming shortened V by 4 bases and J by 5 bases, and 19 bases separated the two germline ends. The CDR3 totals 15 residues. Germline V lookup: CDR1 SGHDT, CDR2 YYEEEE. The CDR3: CASSKTGLLLDEQYF. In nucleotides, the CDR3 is TGTGCCAGCAGCAAGACGGGACTTCTACTCGACGAGCAGTACTTC. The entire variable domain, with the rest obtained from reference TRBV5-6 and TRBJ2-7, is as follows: DAGVTQSPTHLIKTRGQQVTLRCSPKSGHDTVSWYQQALGQGPQFIFQYYEEEERQRGNFPDRFSGHQFPNYSSELNVNALLLGDSALYLCASSKTGLLLDEQYFGPGTRLTVT.